Listed below are T cell receptor beta chains from one sample, sequenced in a study of CD4 and CD8 cells across lung adenocarcinoma regions. Each CDR3 protein gets one entry after TCRdb re-called the PCR reads with MiXCR. Among around 3,900 distinct CDR3 sequences listed, around three fifths were seen once. Sequencing was performed on CD4+ T cells from the margin of a lung tumor. These receptor sequences come from a female donor with lung adenocarcinoma. The CD4 and CD8 labels of this study may be unreliable. The conserved cysteine and the conserved F or W are not part of the CDR3 here. D genes are given only for firm matches.

v_gene,d_gene,j_gene,CDR3aa
TRBV11-2,TRBD2,TRBJ2-1,ASRRGEPGSYNEQF
TRBV10-2,TRBD2,TRBJ2-7,ASSELAENEQY
TRBV3-1,.,TRBJ2-1,ASSQSGASYNEQF
TRBV3-1,.,TRBJ2-1,VSSQSGASYNEQF
TRBV27,TRBD2,TRBJ2-3,ASSHKPMGGSGRVNTQY
TRBV6-5,.,.,ASSYSREGQETQY
TRBV9,TRBD2,TRBJ2-3,ASSVDHTGGDTQY
TRBV10-2,TRBD2,TRBJ2-5,GIGGGDQETQY
TRBV7-2,TRBD1,TRBJ1-2,ASSPRQGYGYT
TRBV6-1,TRBD1,TRBJ2-3,ASSEPNDRVRGSDTQY
TRBV6-2/TRBV6-3,.,TRBJ2-3,ASSLITDTQY
TRBV6-1,.,TRBJ1-6,ASSERYSHSPLH
TRBV6-5,.,TRBJ2-1,ASSPSRNEQF
TRBV6-1,.,TRBJ2-5,ASSVYETQY
TRBV7-6,TRBD2,TRBJ2-4,ASRLAGRGAKNIQY
TRBV4-1,.,TRBJ2-2,ASSQDLGESNTGELF